The next 27 T cell receptor beta chains were all read from a single sample in a study of T cell repertoires in cytomegalovirus infection (dated by TCRdb to the late 2010s). Sequencer: Illumina HiSeq 1500. The public sequencing data were trimmed at Q25 with fastp and processed into clonotypes with MiXCR by TCRdb, which kept only in-frame beta chains. Rows merge per CDR3 protein into single entries with the most common DNA and genes. The sample has roughly 150,000 distinct CDR3 sequences on record, 23% of them singletons. The ten largest clones add up to approximately 11% of the sample. The sample was PBMCs. These receptors were collected from a human donor in good health (CMV status not recorded). Some clones in this sample may be carry-over from other donors' samples.

V and J are TRBV6-4 and TRBJ2-5; tentatively, D is TRBD1 (6 bases). The CDR3 has 14 residues. V shed 9 bases and J shed 1 base, with 15 bases lying between them. Germline loops: CDR1 MRHNA, CDR2 SNTAGT. This CDR3 reads CASYWTVFQETQYF. DNA for the CDR3: TGTGCCAGTTACTGGACAGTCTTCCAAGAGACCCAGTACTTC.

CDR3 residues: CASSLGLMNTEAFF. For the CDR3, the DNA is TGTGCCAGCAGTTTAGGGTTGATGAACACTGAAGCTTTCTTT. The chain recombines TRBV12-3 or TRBV12-4 with TRBJ1-1; no clear D. The V end was cut by 1 base, the J end by 0 bases, with 6 bases between. The CDR3 spans 14 residues.

There are a few counts of this clonotype. This chain connects TRBV11-2 to TRBJ2-6; D not resolved. Germline CDR1 SGHAT, CDR2 FQNNGV. The V gene lost 5 bases and the J gene lost 4 bases, with 15 bases spanning the gap. The CDR3 is 16 amino acids. CDR3 sequence (DNA): TGTGCCAGCAGCCCTGTGGTCGGTGGCGGGGCCAACGTCCTGACTTTC. The encoded protein is CASSPVVGGGANVLTF.

This clonotype has at least ten counts. The chain is built from TRBV7-2 and TRBJ2-7; a weak D match, TRBD2 (5 bases). Germline V gene sequence: CDR1 SGHTA, CDR2 FQGNSA. V was shortened by 1 base and J by 0 bases, with 13 bases between the two germline ends. This CDR3 is built from 16 residues. This CDR3 is CASSLGGAGSSYEQYF. CDR3 DNA sequence: TGTGCCAGCAGCTTAGGGGGTGCGGGTTCCTCCTACGAGCAGTACTTC. The variable domain in full, completed from reference TRBV7-2 and TRBJ2-7, reads GAGVSQSPSNKVTEKGKDVELRCDPISGHTALYWYRQSLGQGLEFLIYFQGNSAPDKSGLPSDRFSAERTGGSVSTLTIQRTQQEDSAVYLCASSLGGAGSSYEQYFGPGTRLTVT.

There are a few counts of this clonotype. The chain carries TRBV28 and TRBJ2-7; 7 nucleotides agree with TRBD2. The V gene end was trimmed by 3 bases and the J gene end by 3 bases; junction bases not matched to a gene: 5. This CDR3 is 14 amino acids long. Germline CDR1 MDHEN, CDR2 SYDVKM. The chain's CDR3 is CASSFPGGLYEQYF. CDR3 nucleotides: TGTGCCAGCAGTTTTCCGGGAGGCCTCTACGAGCAGTACTTC.

This clonotype has only a few counts. The CDR3 sequence: CSAIRQGPETQYF. The CDR3 DNA reads TGCAGCGCAATCCGACAGGGGCCGGAGACCCAGTACTTC. The genes are TRBV29-1 and TRBJ2-5; 8 positions agree with TRBD1. The ends lost 7 bases at V and 5 bases at J; junction bases unmatched: 9. From germline, CDR1 is SQVTM and CDR2 ANQGSEA. There are 13 residues in the CDR3. Based on the CDR3 plus reference TRBV29-1 and TRBJ2-5, the full variable domain is SAVISQKPSRDICQRGTSLTIQCQVDSQVTMMFWYRQQPGQSLTLIATANQGSEATYESGFVIDKFPISRPNLTFSTLTVSNMSPEDSSIYLCSAIRQGPETQYFGPGTRLLVL.

This clonotype was seen more than once but under ten times. The chain recombines TRBV5-1 with TRBJ2-3, with 9 bases identical to TRBD2. J gave up 1 base and V 5 bases, and 5 bases lay outside the gene matches. This CDR3 contains 15 residues. The germline CDR1 and CDR2 sequences are SGHRS and YFSETQ. The CDR3 region has the DNA TGCGCCAGCAGTTTTCGGACTAGCGGCACAGATACGCAGTATTTT. Translating it yields CASSFRTSGTDTQYF.

A few counts support this clonotype. This chain links TRBV6-2 or TRBV6-3 with TRBJ1-5; TRBD1 is a possible D gene (5 bases). The CDR3 runs 16 residues. The germline V gene has CDR1 MNHEY and CDR2 SVGEGT. Trimming shortened V by 6 bases and J by 1 base, and 16 bases separated the two germline ends. The CDR3 DNA follows: TGTGCCAGCAGGAGGGACTCCGGCGGGAGCAATCAGCCCCAGCATTTT. Its protein product is CASRRDSGGSNQPQHF.

The chain couples TRBV12-3 or TRBV12-4 to TRBJ2-2, with D possibly called TRBD1 or TRBD2 (6 bases each). Trimming cost V 0 bases and J 0 bases, with 11 bases left between them. There are 17 residues in the CDR3. The CDR3 sequence is CASSLATGATNTGELFF. As DNA, the CDR3 is TGTGCCAGCAGTTTAGCCACGGGGGCAACGAACACCGGGGAGCTGTTTTTT.

The rearrangement uses TRBV7-2 and TRBJ2-7, with D perhaps TRBD2 (6 bases). The CDR3 length is 14 residues. The V gene's germline CDR1 is SGHTA and CDR2 FQGNSA. V was pared by 3 bases and J by 5 bases, with 14 bases between. CDR3 in DNA: TGTGCCAGCAGCTTGTCTCTAGCGACCAACGAGCAGTACTTC. Translating it yields CASSLSLATNEQYF.

There are a few counts of this clonotype. V gene TRBV2 combines with J gene TRBJ2-5; a weak D match, TRBD1 (6 bases). Trimming pared 3 bases from V and 6 bases from J, leaving 8 bases between. The CDR3 runs 12 residues. CDR1 and CDR2 from the germline V gene are SNHLY and FYNNEI. CDR3: CASSEGAKTQYF. The CDR3 nucleotides read TGTGCCAGCAGTGAGGGGGCGAAGACCCAGTACTTC. Looking up the rest from reference TRBV2 and TRBJ2-5 gives the full variable domain: EPEVTQTPSHQVTQMGQEVILRCVPISNHLYFYWYRQILGQKVEFLVSFYNNEISEKSEIFDDQFSVERPDGSNFTLKIRSTKLEDSAMYFCASSEGAKTQYFGPGTRLLVL.

The chain carries TRBV20-1 and TRBJ2-5; no clear D. CDR1 and CDR2 from the germline V gene are DFQATT and SNEGSKA (reference sequence). The V and J ends lost 5 bases and 5 bases respectively, with 15 bases between them. The CDR3 loop spans 13 amino acids. CDR3 DNA sequence: TGCAGTGCTCCCCAAATTTCCGGGGAGACCCAGTACTTC. This encodes CSAPQISGETQYF.

The chain carries TRBV6-8 and TRBJ2-3; D may match TRBD1 or TRBD2 (5 bases each). Germline lookup yields CDR1 MNHGY and CDR2 SAAAGT. This CDR3 has 15 residues. Trimming shortened V by 4 bases and J by 4 bases, and 15 bases separated the two germline ends. The CDR3 DNA sequence: TGTGCCAGCAGTTCCGGGGCCCCGGGCGCAGATACGCAGTATTTT. Protein sequence: CASSSGAPGADTQYF.

This clonotype appeared a few times. CDR3 DNA sequence: TGCGCCAGCAGCCAGGCCGCGCCAGAGACCCAGTACTTC. This gives the protein CASSQAAPETQYF. The J gene is TRBJ2-5, the V gene TRBV4-1; the D is unclear. The CDR3 consists of 13 residues. In germline, CDR1 is MGHRA, CDR2 YSYEKL. Between the trimmed V and J ends, which lost 3 bases and 4 bases, there was a span of 9 bases.

In its sample, this clonotype was seen many times. Here the CDR3 reads CASSRLTPEQYF. The CDR3 DNA follows: TGTGCCAGCAGCCGACTGACCCCCGAGCAGTACTTC. The chain employs TRBV7-9 and TRBJ2-7; D is unresolved. The CDR3 covers 12 residues. CDR1 and CDR2 (germline): SEHNR, FQNEAQ (reference sequence). Deletions cut 5 bases from V and 6 bases from J, with 11 bases between.

The chain employs TRBV6-2 or TRBV6-3 and TRBJ2-7, with 8 positions matching TRBD2. CDR3 length: 13 residues. Trimming took 6 bases from V and 6 from J; bases not matched to a gene: 7. Germline V gene data show CDR1 as MNHEY and CDR2 as SVGEGT. CDR3 protein: CASRTGLVSEQYF. The CDR3 nucleotides read TGTGCCAGCAGAACGGGACTAGTCTCCGAGCAGTACTTC.

This chain connects TRBV3-1 to TRBJ2-5, with 12 bases matching TRBD2. The CDR3 consists of 17 residues. J was trimmed by 4 bases and V by 0 bases; bases with no gene match: 6. Germline V gene sequence: CDR1 LGHDT, CDR2 YNNKEL (reference sequence). CDR3 amino acids: CASSQEPSGGAGETQYF. The CDR3, as DNA: TGTGCCAGCAGCCAAGAGCCTAGCGGGGGGGCAGGAGAGACCCAGTACTTC.

This clonotype was counted ten times or more. The gene calls are TRBV7-8 and TRBJ2-5, with D perhaps matching TRBD2 (6 bases). The CDR3 spans 15 residues. From germline, CDR1 is SGHVS and CDR2 FQNEAQ. V gave up 3 bases and J gave up 5 bases, with 16 bases separating them. Here the CDR3 DNA reads TGTGCCAGCAGCTTTCGGAGGGCCGAGGGGGAGACCCAGTACTTC. Its translation: CASSFRRAEGETQYF. The full variable domain, its missing parts supplied by reference TRBV7-8 and TRBJ2-5, is GAGVSQSPRYKVAKRGQDVALRCDPISGHVSLFWYQQALGQGPEFLTYFQNEAQLDKSGLPSDRFFAERPEGSVSTLKIQRTQQEDSAVYLCASSFRRAEGETQYFGPGTRLLVL.

This clonotype has a handful of counts. The V call is TRBV6-1, the J call TRBJ2-2; 11 bases line up with TRBD2. Trimming cost V 6 bases and J 7 bases; bases outside gene matches: 1. Germline V gene data show CDR1 as MNHNS and CDR2 as SASEGT. The CDR3 consists of 13 residues. The CDR3 bases are TGTGCCAGCAGGGGGACTAGCGGCGGGGAGCTGTTTTTT. Its translation: CASRGTSGGELFF.

The V gene is TRBV6-2 or TRBV6-3, the J gene TRBJ1-3, with 8 bases that match TRBD1. The ends lost 2 bases at V and 0 bases at J; junction bases unmatched: 6. Germline CDR1 reads MNHEY; CDR2 reads SVGEGT. This CDR3 comprises 17 residues. CDR3 nucleotides: TGTGCCAGCAGTTACGGAGGGACAGGCCGCTCTGGAAACACCATATATTTT. It yields the protein CASSYGGTGRSGNTIYF.

This clonotype has just a few counts. The CDR3 nucleotides are TGTGCCAGCAGTTCTCCGGGACTAACCGGGAATTCACCCCTCCACTTT. It yields the protein CASSSPGLTGNSPLHF. This chain joins TRBV28 and TRBJ1-6; weak D call: TRBD1 (5 bases). With 4 bases removed from V and 7 bases from J, the gap between germline ends came to 17 bases. The CDR3 consists of 16 residues. Germline loops: CDR1 MDHEN, CDR2 SYDVKM.

This clonotype was counted a few times. The chain uses TRBV28 and TRBJ2-7; 10 nucleotides line up with TRBD2. Germline V gives CDR1 MDHEN, CDR2 SYDVKM. Germline trimming cut 3 bases from V and 3 bases from J; bases unmatched to any gene: 8. The CDR3 length is 16 residues. Here the CDR3 DNA reads TGTGCCAGCAGTTTCCCTAGCGGGAGCCTCATCTACGAGCAGTACTTC. This sequence encodes CASSFPSGSLIYEQYF. The variable domain in full, with the rest retrieved from reference TRBV28 and TRBJ2-7, is DVKVTQSSRYLVKRTGEKVFLECVQDMDHENMFWYRQDPGLGLRLIYFSYDVKMKEKGDIPEGYSVSREKKERFSLILESASTNQTSMYLCASSFPSGSLIYEQYFGPGTRLTVT.

The chain carries TRBV18 and TRBJ1-2; D perhaps matches TRBD1 (5 bases). CDR1 is KGHSH and CDR2 is LQKENI in the germline V gene. The CDR3 spans 13 residues. The V end lost 4 bases, the J end lost 6 bases, and 12 bases lay between the germline ends. This chain's CDR3 is CASSLGPADGYTF. The CDR3 DNA reads TGTGCCAGCTCACTGGGACCCGCGGATGGCTACACCTTC. The complete variable domain, with remaining parts taken from reference TRBV18 and TRBJ1-2, reads NAGVMQNPRHLVRRRGQEARLRCSPMKGHSHVYWYRQLPEEGLKFMVYLQKENIIDESGMPKERFSAEFPKEGPSILRIQQVVRGDSAAYFCASSLGPADGYTFGSGTRLTVV.

The J gene is TRBJ2-1, the V gene TRBV7-2; D might be TRBD2 (5 bases). The CDR3 consists of 16 residues. Germline CDR1 and CDR2: SGHTA and FQGNSA. Trimming cost V 6 bases and J 6 bases, with 21 bases left between them. CDR3 bases: TGTGCCAGCAGAACTAGGGTTAATACGGGTTGCAATGAGCAGTTCTTC. Its translation is CASRTRVNTGCNEQFF.

The table lists this clonotype with a few counts. V and J are TRBV20-1 and TRBJ2-7; 7 bases agree with TRBD2. The V gene's germline CDR1 is DFQATT and CDR2 SNEGSKA (reference sequence). The CDR3 contains 12 residues. With 6 bases clipped from V and 4 bases from J, the junction kept 6 bases outside the gene matches. Here the CDR3 reads CSAVGAGYEQYF. The CDR3 coding sequence is TGCAGTGCCGTCGGAGCGGGGTACGAGCAGTACTTC.

This clonotype was seen only once. The germline gene is not matched at one end of the junction; a read error may be the cause. V is TRBV5-5 and J is TRBJ1-3; 8 bases line up with TRBD1. Germline loops: CDR1 SGHKS, CDR2 YYEKEE (reference sequence). The CDR3 loop spans 16 amino acids. The CDR3 here is CASSLDGRGLGNTIFF. The CDR3 DNA reads as TGTGCCAGCAGCTTGGACGGCAGGGGGCTAGGAAACACCATATTTTTT.

This clonotype was counted a few times. V usage is TRBV4-1 and J usage is TRBJ1-2, with TRBD1 as a possible D gene (5 bases). The CDR3 totals 16 residues. From germline, CDR1 is MGHRA and CDR2 YSYEKL. V was cut by 0 bases and J by 4 bases, with 15 bases left in between. The CDR3 sequence is CASSQDSRGGVYGYTF. The CDR3 DNA is TGCGCCAGCAGCCAAGATAGCCGGGGGGGTGTCTATGGCTACACCTTC.